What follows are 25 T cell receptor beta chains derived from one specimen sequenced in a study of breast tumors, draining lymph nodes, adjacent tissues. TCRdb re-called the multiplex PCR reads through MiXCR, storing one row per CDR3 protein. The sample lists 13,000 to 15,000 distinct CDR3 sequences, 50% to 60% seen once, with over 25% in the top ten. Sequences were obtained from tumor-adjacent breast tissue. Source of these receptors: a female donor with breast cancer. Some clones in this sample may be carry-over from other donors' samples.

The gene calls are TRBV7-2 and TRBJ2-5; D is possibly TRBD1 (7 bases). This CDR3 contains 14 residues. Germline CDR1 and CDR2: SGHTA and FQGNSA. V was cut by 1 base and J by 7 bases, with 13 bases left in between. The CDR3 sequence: CASSLVMQGGTQYF. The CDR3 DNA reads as TGTGCCAGCAGCTTAGTGATGCAGGGGGGGACCCAGTACTTC.

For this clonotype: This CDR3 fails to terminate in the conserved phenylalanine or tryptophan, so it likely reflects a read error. The CDR3 DNA reads as TGTGCCAGCAGTTTACAGGGGTTTTCGGGCTACACCTCC. As protein: CASSLQGFSGYTS. The V gene is TRBV12-3 or TRBV12-4, the J gene TRBJ1-2, with TRBD1 as a possible D gene (6 bases). Between the trimmed V and J ends, which lost 2 bases and 8 bases, there was a span of 12 bases. The CDR3 runs to 13 residues.

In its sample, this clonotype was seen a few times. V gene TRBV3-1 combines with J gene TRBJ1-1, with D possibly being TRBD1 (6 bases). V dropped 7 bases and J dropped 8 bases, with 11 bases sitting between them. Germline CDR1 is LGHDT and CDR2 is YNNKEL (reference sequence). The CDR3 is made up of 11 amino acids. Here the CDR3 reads CASTRGGEAFF. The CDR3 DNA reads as TGTGCCAGCACCAGAGGGGGAGAAGCTTTCTTT.

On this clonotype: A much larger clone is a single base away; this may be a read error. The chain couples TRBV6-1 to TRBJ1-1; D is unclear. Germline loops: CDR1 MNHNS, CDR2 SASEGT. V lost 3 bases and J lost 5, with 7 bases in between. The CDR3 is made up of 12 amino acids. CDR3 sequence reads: CASSDPSTEAFF. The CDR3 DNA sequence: TGTGCCAGCAGTGATCCTTCGACTGAAGCTTTCTTT.

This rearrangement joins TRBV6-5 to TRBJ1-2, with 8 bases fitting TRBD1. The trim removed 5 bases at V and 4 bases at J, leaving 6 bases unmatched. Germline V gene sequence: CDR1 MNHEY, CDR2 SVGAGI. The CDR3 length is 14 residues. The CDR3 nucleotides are TGTGCCAGCAGTCTGGGAGGGACAGGCTATGGCTACACCTTC. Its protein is CASSLGGTGYGYTF.

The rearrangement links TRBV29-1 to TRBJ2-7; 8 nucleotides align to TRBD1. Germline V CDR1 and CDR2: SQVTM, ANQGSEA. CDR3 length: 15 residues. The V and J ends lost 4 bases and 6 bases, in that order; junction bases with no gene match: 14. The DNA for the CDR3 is TGCAGCGTTGGGGAGGCCGGGACAGGCTTAAGCGAGCAGTACTTC. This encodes CSVGEAGTGLSEQYF.

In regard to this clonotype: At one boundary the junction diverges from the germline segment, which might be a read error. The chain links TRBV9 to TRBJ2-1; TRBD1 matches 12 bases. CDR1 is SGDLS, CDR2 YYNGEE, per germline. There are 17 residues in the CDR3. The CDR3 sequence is CASSPQGTGGSYTEQFF. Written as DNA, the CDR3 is TGTGCCAGCAGCCCCCAAGGGACAGGGGGCTCCTACACTGAGCAGTTCTTC.

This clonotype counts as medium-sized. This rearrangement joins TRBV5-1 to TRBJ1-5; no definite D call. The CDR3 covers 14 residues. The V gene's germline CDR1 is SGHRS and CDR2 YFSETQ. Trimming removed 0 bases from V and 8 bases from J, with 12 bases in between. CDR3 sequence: CASSLAPGWKPQHF. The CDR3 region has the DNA TGCGCCAGCAGCTTGGCCCCGGGCTGGAAGCCCCAGCATTTT. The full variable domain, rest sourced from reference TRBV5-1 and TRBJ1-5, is KAGVTQTPRYLIKTRGQQVTLSCSPISGHRSVSWYQQTPGQGLQFLFEYFSETQRNKGNFPGRFSGRQFSNSRSEMNVSTLELGDSALYLCASSLAPGWKPQHFGDGTRLSIL.

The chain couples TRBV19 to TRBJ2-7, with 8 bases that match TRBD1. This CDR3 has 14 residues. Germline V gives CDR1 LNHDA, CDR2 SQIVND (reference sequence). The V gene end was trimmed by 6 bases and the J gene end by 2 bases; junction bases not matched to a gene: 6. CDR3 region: CASRATGATYEQYF. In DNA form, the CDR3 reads TGTGCCAGTAGAGCGACAGGGGCCACCTACGAGCAGTACTTC.

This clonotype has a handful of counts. This CDR3 reads CASSLTDYNEQFF. DNA for the CDR3: TGTGCCAGCAGCTTGACAGATTACAATGAGCAGTTCTTC. The chain links TRBV9 to TRBJ2-1; tentative D call: TRBD1 (5 bases). The germline gives CDR1 SGDLS, CDR2 YYNGEE. This CDR3 spans 13 amino acids. Trimming took 4 bases from V and 4 from J, leaving 9 bases between them.

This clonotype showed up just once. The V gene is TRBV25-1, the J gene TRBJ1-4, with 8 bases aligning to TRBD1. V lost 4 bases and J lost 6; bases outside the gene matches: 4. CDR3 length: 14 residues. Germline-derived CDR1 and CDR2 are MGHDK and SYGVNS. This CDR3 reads CASSVQGGDEKLFF. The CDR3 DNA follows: TGTGCCAGCAGTGTACAGGGGGGGGATGAAAAACTGTTTTTT.

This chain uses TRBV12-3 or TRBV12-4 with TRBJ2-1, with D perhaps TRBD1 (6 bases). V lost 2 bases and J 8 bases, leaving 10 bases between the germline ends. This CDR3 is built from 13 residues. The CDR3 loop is CASSLQGNHEQFF. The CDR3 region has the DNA TGTGCCAGCAGTTTACAGGGGAACCATGAGCAGTTCTTC.

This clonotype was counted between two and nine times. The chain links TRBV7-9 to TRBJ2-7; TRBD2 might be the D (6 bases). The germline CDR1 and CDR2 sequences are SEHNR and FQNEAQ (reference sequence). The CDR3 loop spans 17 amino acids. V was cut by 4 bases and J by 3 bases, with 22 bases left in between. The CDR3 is CASSSLDGTRNYYEQYF. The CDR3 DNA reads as TGTGCCAGCAGCTCCCTGGACGGGACTCGGAACTACTACGAGCAGTACTTC.

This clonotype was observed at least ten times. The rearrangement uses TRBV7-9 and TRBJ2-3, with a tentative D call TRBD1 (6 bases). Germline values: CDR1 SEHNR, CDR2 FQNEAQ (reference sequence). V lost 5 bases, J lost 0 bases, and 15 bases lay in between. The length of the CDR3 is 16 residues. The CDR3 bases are TGTGCCAGCAGCCCGGGGACATTTGCTAGCACAGATACGCAGTATTTT. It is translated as CASSPGTFASTDTQYF.

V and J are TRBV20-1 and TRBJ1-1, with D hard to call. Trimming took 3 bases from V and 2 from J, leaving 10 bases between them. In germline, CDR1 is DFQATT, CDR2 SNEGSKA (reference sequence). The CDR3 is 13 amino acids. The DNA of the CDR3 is TGCAGTGCTAGGGAACAACATAACACTGAAGCTTTCTTT. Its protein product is CSAREQHNTEAFF.

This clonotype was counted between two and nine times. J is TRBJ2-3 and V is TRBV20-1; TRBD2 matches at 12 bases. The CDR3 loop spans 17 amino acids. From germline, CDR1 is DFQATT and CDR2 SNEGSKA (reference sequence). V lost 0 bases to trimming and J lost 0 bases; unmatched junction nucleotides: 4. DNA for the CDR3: TGCAGTGCTAGAGATCCGGGGACTAGCGGGAGCACAGATACGCAGTATTTT. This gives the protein CSARDPGTSGSTDTQYF.

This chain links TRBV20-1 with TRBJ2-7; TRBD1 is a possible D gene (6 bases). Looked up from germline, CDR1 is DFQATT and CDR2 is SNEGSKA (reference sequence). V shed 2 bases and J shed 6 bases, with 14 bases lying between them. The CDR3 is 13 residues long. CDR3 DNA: TGCAGTGCTAGATTACAGGGTCGGGGCGAGCAGTACTTC. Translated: CSARLQGRGEQYF.

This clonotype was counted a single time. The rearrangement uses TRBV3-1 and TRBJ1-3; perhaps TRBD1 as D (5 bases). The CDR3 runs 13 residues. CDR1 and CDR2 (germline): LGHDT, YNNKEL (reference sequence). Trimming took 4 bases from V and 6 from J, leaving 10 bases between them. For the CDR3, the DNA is TGTGCCAGCAGCCCGGGACGGTTAAACACCATATATTTT. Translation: CASSPGRLNTIYF. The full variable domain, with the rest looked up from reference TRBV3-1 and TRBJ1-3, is DTAVSQTPKYLVTQMGNDKSIKCEQNLGHDTMYWYKQDSKKFLKIMFSYNNKELIINETVPNRFSPKSPDKAHLNLHINSLELGDSAVYFCASSPGRLNTIYFGEGSWLTVV.

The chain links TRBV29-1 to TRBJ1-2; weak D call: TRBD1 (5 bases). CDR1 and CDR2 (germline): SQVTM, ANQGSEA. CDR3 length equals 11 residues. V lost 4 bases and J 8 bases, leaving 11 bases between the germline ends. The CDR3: CSVGAGRGYTF. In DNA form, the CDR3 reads TGCAGCGTTGGGGCAGGGAGAGGCTACACCTTC.

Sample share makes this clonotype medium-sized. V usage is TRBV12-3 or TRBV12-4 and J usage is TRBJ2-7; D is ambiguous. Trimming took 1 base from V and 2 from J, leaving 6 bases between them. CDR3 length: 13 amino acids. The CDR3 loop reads CASSLGIAYEQYF. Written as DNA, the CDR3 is TGTGCCAGCAGTTTAGGGATCGCCTACGAGCAGTACTTC.

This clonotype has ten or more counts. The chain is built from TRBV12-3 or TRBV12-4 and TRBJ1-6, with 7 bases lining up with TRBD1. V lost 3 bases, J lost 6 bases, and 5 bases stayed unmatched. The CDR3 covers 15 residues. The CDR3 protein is CASSFLQGGNSPLHF. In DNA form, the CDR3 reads TGTGCCAGCAGTTTTTTGCAGGGGGGTAATTCACCCCTCCACTTT.

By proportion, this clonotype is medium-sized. The CDR3 reads CSARDQPGLGPYYGYTF. The CDR3 nucleotides are TGCAGTGCTAGAGATCAACCGGGACTGGGCCCCTACTATGGCTACACCTTC. This chain joins TRBV20-1 and TRBJ1-2, with D possibly being TRBD1 (5 bases). This CDR3 has 17 residues. Trimming took off 0 bases at V and 3 bases at J, with 20 bases between the two ends. Germline V gene sequence: CDR1 DFQATT, CDR2 SNEGSKA (reference sequence).

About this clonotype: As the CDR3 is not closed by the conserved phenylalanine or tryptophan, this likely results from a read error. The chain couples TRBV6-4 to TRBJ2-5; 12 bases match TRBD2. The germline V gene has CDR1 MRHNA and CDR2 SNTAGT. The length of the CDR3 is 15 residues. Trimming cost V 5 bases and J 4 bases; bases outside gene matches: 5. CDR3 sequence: CASSQTSGSGETQYL. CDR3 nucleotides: TGTGCCAGCAGTCAGACTAGCGGGAGTGGAGAGACCCAGTACCTC.

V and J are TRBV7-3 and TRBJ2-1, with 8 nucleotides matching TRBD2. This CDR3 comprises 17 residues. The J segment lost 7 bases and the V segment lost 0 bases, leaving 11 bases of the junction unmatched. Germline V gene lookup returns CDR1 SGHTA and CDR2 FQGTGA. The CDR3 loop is CASSLTGLSGSINEQFF. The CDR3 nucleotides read TGTGCCAGCAGCTTAACCGGGCTCAGCGGGAGTATAAATGAGCAGTTCTTC. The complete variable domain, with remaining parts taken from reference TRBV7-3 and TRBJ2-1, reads GAGVSQTPSNKVTEKGKYVELRCDPISGHTALYWYRQSLGQGPEFLIYFQGTGAADDSGLPNDRFFAVRPEGSVSTLKIQRTERGDSAVYLCASSLTGLSGSINEQFFGPGTRLTVL.

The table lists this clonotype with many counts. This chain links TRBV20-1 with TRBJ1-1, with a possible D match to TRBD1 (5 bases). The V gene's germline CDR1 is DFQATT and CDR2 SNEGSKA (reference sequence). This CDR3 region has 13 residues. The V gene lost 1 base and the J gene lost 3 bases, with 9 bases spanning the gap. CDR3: CSARGGADTEAFF. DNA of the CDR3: TGCAGTGCTAGAGGGGGCGCGGACACTGAAGCTTTCTTT.